What follows are 29 T cell receptor beta chains derived from one specimen sequenced in a study of OX40 agonist ivuxolimab in advanced cancers. Clones were sequenced by immunoSEQ multiplex PCR, and TCRdb holds only the in-frame ones, with some missing. The sample consists of over 80,000 clones, roughly 93% of them appearing once. Sequenced here: CD4+ or CD8+ T cells sorted from blood, sampled in a trial of the OX40 agonist ivuxolimab. The source of these receptors is an adult with an advanced solid tumor such as melanoma, head and neck, liver or kidney cancer.

The J gene is TRBJ1-3, the V gene TRBV5-1, with no clear D. Germline CDR1 and CDR2: SGHRS and YFSETQ. The ends were cut back, 0 bases at V and 0 bases at J, with 7 bases in the middle. This CDR3 is 15 amino acids long. CDR3 in amino acids: CASSLGGGSGNTIYF. Written as DNA, the CDR3 is TGCGCCAGCAGCTTGGGCGGAGGCTCTGGAAACACCATATATTTT. Full variable domain (remainder filled in from reference TRBV5-1 and TRBJ1-3): KAGVTQTPRYLIKTRGQQVTLSCSPISGHRSVSWYQQTPGQGLQFLFEYFSETQRNKGNFPGRFSGRQFSNSRSEMNVSTLELGDSALYLCASSLGGGSGNTIYFGEGSWLTVV.

This clone showed up just a few times. The rearrangement links TRBV19 to TRBJ2-2, with a tentative D call TRBD1 (6 bases). CDR3 length: 15 residues. Trimming took off 4 bases at V and 0 bases at J, with 9 bases between the two ends. CDR1 and CDR2 (germline): LNHDA, SQIVND (reference sequence). The CDR3, as DNA: TGTGCCAGTAGTACGCAGGGGACGAACACCGGGGAGCTGTTTTTT. Translating it yields CASSTQGTNTGELFF.

The chain recombines TRBV4-3 with TRBJ1-3; D gene unclear. Deletions cut 3 bases from V and 4 bases from J, with 7 bases between. This CDR3 has 13 amino acids. CDR1 LGHNA and CDR2 YSLEER come from the germline V gene. The CDR3 sequence: CASSHLDGNTIYF. CDR3 nucleotide sequence: TGCGCCAGCAGCCACCTCGACGGAAACACCATATATTTT.

This chain uses TRBV30 with TRBJ1-1; possible D gene TRBD1, 5 bases. Trimming shortened V by 3 bases and J by 4 bases, and 15 bases separated the two germline ends. Germline CDR1 GTSNPN, CDR2 SVGIG (reference sequence). This CDR3 is built from 14 residues. The CDR3 region has the DNA TGTGCCTGGAGCCAAGGGGAGGTTCGCACTGAAGCTTTCTTT. It encodes CAWSQGEVRTEAFF.

The chain is built from TRBV5-1 and TRBJ2-7; 12 bases are shared with TRBD2. Looked up from germline, CDR1 is SGHRS and CDR2 is YFSETQ. Trimming took 4 bases from V and 9 from J; bases not matched to a gene: 8. The CDR3 length is 14 residues. The CDR3 DNA sequence: TGCGCCAGCAGCAGACTAGCGGGAGAACCCGGGCAGTACTTC. Its translation is CASSRLAGEPGQYF.

The gene calls are TRBV6-5 and TRBJ2-2, with D maybe TRBD2 (5 bases). Germline V gene data show CDR1 as MNHEY and CDR2 as SVGAGI. There are 15 residues in the CDR3. Trimming cost V 7 bases and J 1 base, with 13 bases left between them. The CDR3 DNA reads as TGTGCCAGCAAGACGGGATTACAGAACACCGGGGAGCTGTTTTTT. Translation gives CASKTGLQNTGELFF.

The gene calls are TRBV27 and TRBJ2-1, with TRBD1 matching 9 bases. The CDR3 has 15 residues. The V gene's germline CDR1 is MNHEY and CDR2 SMNVEV (reference sequence). V gave up 5 bases and J gave up 4 bases; unmatched junction bases: 6. The DNA of the CDR3 is TGTGCCAGCAGTCGGACAGGGGTTTCTTACAATGAGCAGTTCTTC. This encodes CASSRTGVSYNEQFF.

This clone appeared once. Other DNA sequences in this sample translate to the same CDR3. The rearrangement joins TRBV28 to TRBJ1-1; D call uncertain. Germline CDR1 MDHEN, CDR2 SYDVKM. The V gene lost 4 bases and the J gene lost 0 bases, with 18 bases spanning the gap. The CDR3 length is 17 residues. Here the CDR3 reads CASSSQPGPRMNTEAFF. The CDR3, as DNA: TGTGCCAGCAGTTCACAACCCGGGCCGAGAATGAACACTGAAGCTTTCTTT. The variable domain in full, with the rest retrieved from reference TRBV28 and TRBJ1-1, is DVKVTQSSRYLVKRTGEKVFLECVQDMDHENMFWYRQDPGLGLRLIYFSYDVKMKEKGDIPEGYSVSREKKERFSLILESASTNQTSMYLCASSSQPGPRMNTEAFFGQGTRLTVV.

V is TRBV4-3 and J is TRBJ2-3; TRBD1 matches 8 bases. Germline CDR1 reads LGHNA; CDR2 reads YSLEER. There are 16 residues in the CDR3. V shed 0 bases, J shed 4 bases, and the junction held 6 bases outside the gene matches. The CDR3 DNA reads as TGCGCCAGCAGCCAAGATCGAGGACAGGGAGCAGATACGCAGTATTTT. Its translation is CASSQDRGQGADTQYF.

V and J are TRBV7-3 and TRBJ1-1, with 7 bases fitting TRBD1. Germline CDR1 SGHTA, CDR2 FQGTGA. With 7 bases clipped from V and 0 bases from J, the junction kept 11 bases outside the gene matches. The CDR3 consists of 16 residues. The CDR3: CASIPPTQGMNTEAFF. The CDR3 bases are TGTGCCAGCATCCCTCCTACACAGGGGATGAACACTGAAGCTTTCTTT.

The chain is built from TRBV15 and TRBJ2-3, with 10 bases lining up with TRBD2. The CDR3 totals 18 residues. The germline V gene encodes CDR1 LNHNV and CDR2 YYDKDF (reference sequence). V lost 5 bases, J lost 3 bases, and 14 bases stayed unmatched. Here the CDR3 DNA reads TGTGCCACCAGCCCCGAGCGAGTAGCGGGAGGTCTGACAGATACGCAGTATTTT. Translating gives CATSPERVAGGLTDTQYF.

The chain couples TRBV18 to TRBJ2-5, with 9 nucleotides matching TRBD2. The germline V gene encodes CDR1 KGHSH and CDR2 LQKENI. With 3 bases clipped from V and 5 bases from J, the junction kept 4 bases outside the gene matches. There are 14 residues in the CDR3. In nucleotides, the CDR3 is TGTGCCAGCTCACCGGCTAGCGGGACTGAGACCCAGTACTTC. Protein product: CASSPASGTETQYF.

This chain joins TRBV7-2 and TRBJ2-7; D might be TRBD1 or TRBD2, each matching 5 bases. The V end was cut by 5 bases, the J end by 0 bases, with 14 bases between. Germline loops: CDR1 SGHTA, CDR2 FQGNSA. The CDR3 sequence is 15 residues long. CDR3 sequence reads: CASSRDHTNSYEQYF. The CDR3 DNA is TGTGCCAGCAGCCGGGACCACACTAACTCCTACGAGCAGTACTTC.

The chain employs TRBV6-1 and TRBJ2-7, with 11 bases identical to TRBD1. J gave up 5 bases and V 7 bases, and 1 base lay outside the gene matches. CDR3 length equals 12 residues. The germline CDR1 and CDR2 sequences are MNHNS and SASEGT. DNA for the CDR3: TGTGCCAGCATGGGACAGGGGGACGAGCAGTACTTC. Its translation: CASMGQGDEQYF.

This sequence joins TRBV6-4 and TRBJ1-3, with 9 bases lining up with TRBD1. This CDR3 has 21 residues. Per the germline V gene, CDR1 is MRHNA and CDR2 is SNTAGT. V was clipped by 2 bases and J by 0 bases; unmatched bases: 17. CDR3 sequence: CASSDEPAGQGYPSSGNTIYF. CDR3 DNA: TGTGCCAGCAGTGACGAACCGGCGGGACAGGGTTATCCCAGCTCTGGAAACACCATATATTTT.

The CDR3 spells CASSVASIGGTAFF. The CDR3 nucleotides are TGTGCCAGCAGCGTAGCGAGTATTGGGGGGACAGCTTTCTTT. The gene calls are TRBV9 and TRBJ1-1, with TRBD1 as a possible D gene (5 bases). The V end was cut by 0 bases, the J end by 10 bases, with 16 bases between. The CDR3 has 14 amino acids. Germline V gene sequence: CDR1 SGDLS, CDR2 YYNGEE.

The chain uses TRBV2 and TRBJ2-5; D is possibly TRBD1 (5 bases). Trimming took 2 bases from V and 5 from J, leaving 18 bases between them. CDR1 is SNHLY, CDR2 FYNNEI, per germline. CDR3 length: 16 residues. CDR3 region: CASSENFGRVGETQYF. The CDR3 DNA reads TGTGCCAGCAGTGAAAACTTTGGCAGGGTGGGGGAGACCCAGTACTTC.

This chain links TRBV2 with TRBJ1-1; D is unclear. The germline gives CDR1 SNHLY, CDR2 FYNNEI. Deletions cut 7 bases from V and 2 bases from J, with 11 bases between. The CDR3 has 13 residues. The CDR3 region is CASIHDLNTEAFF. CDR3 nucleotide sequence: TGTGCCAGCATTCACGACCTCAACACTGAAGCTTTCTTT.

The chain carries TRBV28 and TRBJ2-7; D may be TRBD1 (6 bases). The length of the CDR3 is 15 residues. V lost 5 bases and J 3 bases, leaving 17 bases between the germline ends. The germline gives CDR1 MDHEN, CDR2 SYDVKM. The CDR3 loop is CASSTYASRGYEQYF. CDR3 bases: TGTGCCAGCAGTACATATGCGAGCAGGGGCTACGAGCAGTACTTC.

This chain links TRBV7-3 with TRBJ2-7; possible D gene TRBD2, 5 bases. The V end lost 5 bases, the J end lost 2 bases, and 13 bases lay between the germline ends. CDR3 length: 14 amino acids. CDR1 is SGHTA, CDR2 FQGTGA, per germline. The CDR3 sequence: CASSPRPGTYEQYF. DNA of the CDR3: TGTGCCAGCAGCCCCCGCCCGGGGACCTACGAGCAGTACTTC.

The gene calls are TRBV6-6 and TRBJ2-7, with 7 bases aligning to TRBD1. Trimming cost V 5 bases and J 5 bases; bases outside gene matches: 9. Germline loops: CDR1 MNHNY, CDR2 SVGAGI (reference sequence). The CDR3 runs to 14 residues. CDR3 residues: CASSDPTGIHEQYF. The CDR3 nucleotides are TGTGCCAGCAGTGACCCGACAGGGATCCACGAGCAGTACTTC.

A single count supports this clone. The chain joins TRBV29-1 to TRBJ2-5; 7 bases map to TRBD1. The CDR3 consists of 14 residues. V was pared by 4 bases and J by 5 bases, with 10 bases of the junction left unmatched. CDR1 is SQVTM and CDR2 is ANQGSEA in the germline V gene. CDR3 in amino acids: CSVVGDRLWETQYF. CDR3 coding DNA: TGCAGCGTTGTGGGGGACAGATTGTGGGAGACCCAGTACTTC. Full variable domain (remainder filled in from reference TRBV29-1 and TRBJ2-5): SAVISQKPSRDICQRGTSLTIQCQVDSQVTMMFWYRQQPGQSLTLIATANQGSEATYESGFVIDKFPISRPNLTFSTLTVSNMSPEDSSIYLCSVVGDRLWETQYFGPGTRLLVL.

The CDR3 DNA reads as TGTGCCAGCAGCTTCGCGGGAGCTGGGGCCAACGTCCTGACTTTC. Its protein is CASSFAGAGANVLTF. The chain couples TRBV7-9 to TRBJ2-6; 7 nucleotides match TRBD2. The germline V gene encodes CDR1 SEHNR and CDR2 FQNEAQ (reference sequence). With 3 bases clipped from V and 2 bases from J, the junction kept 1 base outside the gene matches. The CDR3 contains 15 residues. Variable domain in full (rest from reference TRBV7-9 and TRBJ2-6): DTGVSQNPRHKITKRGQNVTFRCDPISEHNRLYWYRQTLGQGPEFLTYFQNEAQLEKSRLLSDRFSAERPKGSFSTLEIQRTEQGDSAMYLCASSFAGAGANVLTFGAGSRLTVL.

This clone has a handful of counts. The chain combines TRBV29-1 with TRBJ1-2, with TRBD1 matching over 7 bases. Germline lookup yields CDR1 SQVTM and CDR2 ANQGSEA. CDR3 length equals 15 residues. V shed 1 base, J shed 5 bases, and the junction held 10 bases outside the gene matches. The CDR3, as DNA: TGCAGCGTTGAAGCATCGGACAGGATATCGTATGGCTACACCTTC. Its translation: CSVEASDRISYGYTF.

The chain uses TRBV7-2 and TRBJ2-7, with D possibly matching TRBD1 (7 bases). Germline V CDR1 and CDR2: SGHTA, FQGNSA. The CDR3 consists of 15 residues. Trimming pared 5 bases from V and 4 bases from J, leaving 18 bases between. CDR3: CASSPQGGLGYEQYF. CDR3 DNA sequence: TGTGCCAGCAGCCCCCAGGGGGGCCTGGGGTACGAGCAGTACTTC.

The chain combines TRBV19 with TRBJ2-5; the D call may be TRBD1 or TRBD2 (5 bases each). V lost 4 bases and J 1 base, leaving 13 bases between the germline ends. Germline CDR1 and CDR2: LNHDA and SQIVND (reference sequence). This CDR3 comprises 15 residues. The CDR3 DNA follows: TGTGCCAGTAGTAGAGGGGACGGCGTCCAAGAGACCCAGTACTTC. Amino acid sequence: CASSRGDGVQETQYF.

The rearrangement uses TRBV25-1 and TRBJ2-2; 7 positions match TRBD1. The CDR3 length is 16 residues. Germline V gene data show CDR1 as MGHDK and CDR2 as SYGVNS. The junction had 7 bases not matched to a gene; V was cut back by 2 bases and J by 4 bases. The CDR3 spells CASSEHRDRPTGELFF. The CDR3 DNA reads as TGTGCCAGCAGTGAACACCGGGACAGACCCACCGGGGAGCTGTTTTTT. The full variable domain, with the rest looked up from reference TRBV25-1 and TRBJ2-2, is EADIYQTPRYLVIGTGKKITLECSQTMGHDKMYWYQQDPGMELHLIHYSYGVNSTEKGDLSSESTVSRIRTEHFPLTLESARPSHTSQYLCASSEHRDRPTGELFFGEGSRLTVL.

V gene TRBV5-1 combines with J gene TRBJ2-7, with 9 bases identical to TRBD1. This CDR3 has 16 amino acids. V trimming: 4 bases; J trimming: 0 bases; junction bases outside the gene matches: 8. Germline V CDR1 and CDR2: SGHRS, YFSETQ. The DNA of the CDR3 is TGCGCCAGCAGCCGGCAGGGACAGGGATCCTCCTACGAGCAGTACTTC. This codes for CASSRQGQGSSYEQYF.

This chain connects TRBV28 to TRBJ1-5; 7 bases match TRBD1. The germline gives CDR1 MDHEN, CDR2 SYDVKM. The CDR3 runs to 13 residues. The V segment lost 6 bases and the J segment 4 bases; nucleotides outside the gene matches: 3. The CDR3 loop is CASRSQGNQPQHF. The CDR3 bases are TGTGCCAGCAGATCACAGGGGAATCAGCCCCAGCATTTT.